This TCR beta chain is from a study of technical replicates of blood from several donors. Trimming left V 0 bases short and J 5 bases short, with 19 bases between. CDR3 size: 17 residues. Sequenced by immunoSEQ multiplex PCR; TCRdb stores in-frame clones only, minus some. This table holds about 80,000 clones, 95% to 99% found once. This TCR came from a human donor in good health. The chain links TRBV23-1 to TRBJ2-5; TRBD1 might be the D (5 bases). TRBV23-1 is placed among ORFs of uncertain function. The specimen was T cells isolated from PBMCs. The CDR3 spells CASSQSPRAGVGETQYF. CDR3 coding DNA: TGCGCCAGCAGTCAATCCCCCAGGGCAGGAGTGGGGGAGACCCAGTACTTC.